This T cell receptor (beta chain) stems from a study of regulatory T cells in long-lasting Graves disease. The time point: newly diagnosed GD, antithyroid drugs for less than 3 months. Construction of the TCR library relied on RNA isolated from PBMCs. The TCR beta library used iRepertoire HTBI primers with Arm-PCR amplification of CDR3. TCRdb fed the multiplex PCR reads into MiXCR, producing one record per CDR3 protein. The table records fewer than 650,000 distinct CDR3 sequences, about 16% of them present only once. This same sample was also part of a study on T cells in Graves' hyperthyroidism and ophthalmopathy.

This specimen consisted of peripheral blood mononuclear cells (PBMCs), obtained at new diagnosis, from a patient treated with antithyroid drugs. The origin of this receptor is a man between 18 and 29 years old with Graves disease.

CDR3: CALKNGPGLRVFF. Written as DNA, the CDR3 is TGTGCCCTAAAGAACGGGCCCGGTCTAAGGGTTTTCTTT. The V call is TRBV9, the J call TRBJ1-1, with D unclear. Germline V CDR1 and CDR2: SGDLS, YYNGEE. The CDR3 runs 13 residues. V was pared by 10 bases and J by 13 bases, with 26 bases between.